The entry below describes one T cell receptor beta chain. The antigen is undetermined. The source of the sample is a study of shared clonotypes between healthy human individuals. Study-level findings and limits: Despite large depth, sorted-subset datasets appeared incompletely sequenced. The genetic and exposure-history diversity represented was limited by few donors.

Each replicate PCR on the sorted subsets used 200 ng DNA (roughly 27,000 T cell genomes). TCRdb keeps only in-frame clones here, not all; method: immunoSEQ multiplex PCR. The table has more than 2 million clones, 90% to 96% seen once. The CDR3 covers 14 residues. The germline CDR1 and CDR2 sequences are LNHDA and SQIVND (reference sequence). V lost 4 bases and J lost 10, with 17 bases in between. The sequence was obtained from a young man in good health. The gene calls are TRBV19 and TRBJ1-5, with D tentatively TRBD1 (6 bases). Specimen: naive CD4+ T cells sorted from blood. Specified subset: CD45RA+ positively selected. CDR3 loop: CASSTLKGGAPQHF. The CDR3 DNA reads as TGTGCCAGTAGTACCCTGAAAGGGGGGGCACCCCAGCATTTT.